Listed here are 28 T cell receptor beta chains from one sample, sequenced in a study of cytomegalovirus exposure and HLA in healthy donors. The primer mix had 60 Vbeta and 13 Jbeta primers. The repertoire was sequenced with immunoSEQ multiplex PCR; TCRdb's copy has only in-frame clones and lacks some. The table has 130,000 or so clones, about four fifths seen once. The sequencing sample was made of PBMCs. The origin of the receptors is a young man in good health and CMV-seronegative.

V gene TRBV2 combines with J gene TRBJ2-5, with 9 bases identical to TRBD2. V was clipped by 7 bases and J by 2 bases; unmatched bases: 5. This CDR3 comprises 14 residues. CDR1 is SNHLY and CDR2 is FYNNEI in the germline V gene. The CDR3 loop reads CASTQRGVQETQYF. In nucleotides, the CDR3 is TGTGCCAGCACCCAGCGGGGGGTACAAGAGACCCAGTACTTC. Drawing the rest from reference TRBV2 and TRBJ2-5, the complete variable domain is EPEVTQTPSHQVTQMGQEVILRCVPISNHLYFYWYRQILGQKVEFLVSFYNNEISEKSEIFDDQFSVERPDGSNFTLKIRSTKLEDSAMYFCASTQRGVQETQYFGPGTRLLVL.

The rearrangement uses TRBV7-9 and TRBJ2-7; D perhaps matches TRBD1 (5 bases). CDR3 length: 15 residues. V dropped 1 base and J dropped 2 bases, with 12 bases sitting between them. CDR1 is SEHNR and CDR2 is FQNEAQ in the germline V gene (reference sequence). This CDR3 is CASSLVSGNTYEQYF. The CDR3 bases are TGTGCCAGCAGCTTAGTATCAGGGAACACCTACGAGCAGTACTTC.

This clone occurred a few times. The CDR3 loop is CASSHTGGALSGYTF. CDR3 DNA: TGTGCCAGCAGCCACACAGGGGGCGCTTTGAGCGGCTACACCTTC. This chain uses TRBV11-2 with TRBJ1-2; 9 bases line up with TRBD1. This CDR3 region has 15 residues. Unmatched junction bases numbered 12, after V lost 5 bases and J lost 8 bases. Germline lookup yields CDR1 SGHAT and CDR2 FQNNGV. Complete variable domain (other parts from reference TRBV11-2 and TRBJ1-2): EAGVAQSPRYKIIEKRQSVAFWCNPISGHATLYWYQQILGQGPKLLIQFQNNGVVDDSQLPKDRFSAERLKGVDSTLKIQPAKLEDSAVYLCASSHTGGALSGYTFGSGTRLTVV.

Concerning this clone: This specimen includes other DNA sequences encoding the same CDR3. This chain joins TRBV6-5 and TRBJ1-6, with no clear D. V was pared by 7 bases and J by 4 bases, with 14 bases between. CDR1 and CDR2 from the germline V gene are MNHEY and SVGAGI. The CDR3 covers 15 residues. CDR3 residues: CASTRAQTYNSPLHF. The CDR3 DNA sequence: TGTGCCAGCACCAGAGCACAGACATATAATTCACCCCTCCACTTT.

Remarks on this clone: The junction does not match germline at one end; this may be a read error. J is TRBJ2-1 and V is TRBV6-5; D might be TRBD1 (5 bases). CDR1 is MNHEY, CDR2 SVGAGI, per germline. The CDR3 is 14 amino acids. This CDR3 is CASTRGLSSNEQFF. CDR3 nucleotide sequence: TGTGCCAGCACAAGGGGCCTTTCCTCCAATGAGCAGTTCTTC.

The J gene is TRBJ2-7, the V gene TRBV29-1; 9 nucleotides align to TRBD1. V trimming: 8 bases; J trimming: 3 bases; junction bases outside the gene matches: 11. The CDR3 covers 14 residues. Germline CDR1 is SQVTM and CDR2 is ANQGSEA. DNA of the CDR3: TGCAGCTTCGCCCCCGGACAGGGGATCTACGAGCAGTACTTC. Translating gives CSFAPGQGIYEQYF.

The CDR3 is CASSQDGDRGEQYF. CDR3 DNA sequence: TGCGCCAGCAGCCAAGATGGGGACAGGGGGGAGCAGTACTTC. The chain is built from TRBV4-3 and TRBJ2-7; TRBD1 agrees at 11 bases. Losses at the gene ends were 0 bases for V and 7 bases for J; bases not matched to a gene: 2. Germline V gene data show CDR1 as LGHNA and CDR2 as YSLEER. This CDR3 is 14 amino acids long.

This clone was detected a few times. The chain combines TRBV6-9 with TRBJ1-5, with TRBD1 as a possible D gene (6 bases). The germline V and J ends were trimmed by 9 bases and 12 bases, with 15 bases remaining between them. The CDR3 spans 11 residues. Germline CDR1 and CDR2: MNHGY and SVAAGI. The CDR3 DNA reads TGTGCCAGGGGGGCCGCCGCCCACCAGCATTTT. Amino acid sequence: CARGAAAHQHF.

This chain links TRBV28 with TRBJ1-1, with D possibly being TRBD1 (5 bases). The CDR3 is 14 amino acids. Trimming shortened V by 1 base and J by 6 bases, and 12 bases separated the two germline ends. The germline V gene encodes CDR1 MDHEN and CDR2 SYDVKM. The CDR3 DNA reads TGTGCCAGCAGTTTATTCGGGGGAAGCGCTGAAGCTTTCTTT. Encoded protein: CASSLFGGSAEAFF.

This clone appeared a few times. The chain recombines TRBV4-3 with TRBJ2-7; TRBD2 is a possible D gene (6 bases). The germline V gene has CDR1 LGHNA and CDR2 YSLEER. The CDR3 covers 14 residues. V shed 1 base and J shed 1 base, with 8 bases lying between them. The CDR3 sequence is CASSQGGDSYEQYF. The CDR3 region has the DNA TGCGCCAGCAGCCAAGGCGGGGATTCCTACGAGCAGTACTTC.

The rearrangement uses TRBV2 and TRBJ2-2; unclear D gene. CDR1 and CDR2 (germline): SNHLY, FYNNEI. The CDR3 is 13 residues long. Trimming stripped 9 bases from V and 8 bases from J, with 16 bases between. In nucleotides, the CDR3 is TGTGCCAGTTTAAGACGTGCCGGGGGGGAGCTGTTTTTT. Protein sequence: CASLRRAGGELFF.

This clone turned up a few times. CDR3 loop: CASSQVQGLSGANVLTF. CDR3 sequence (DNA): TGCGCCAGCAGCCAAGTTCAGGGTCTGTCTGGGGCCAACGTCCTGACTTTC. The genes are TRBV4-1 and TRBJ2-6; D might be TRBD1 (5 bases). Germline loops: CDR1 MGHRA, CDR2 YSYEKL. V lost 1 base to trimming and J lost 1 base, with 11 bases between them. This CDR3 has 17 residues.

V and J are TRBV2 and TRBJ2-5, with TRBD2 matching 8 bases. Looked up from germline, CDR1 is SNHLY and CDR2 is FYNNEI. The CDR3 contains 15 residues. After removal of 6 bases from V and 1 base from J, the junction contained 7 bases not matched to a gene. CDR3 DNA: TGTGCCAGCAGAAAAGAGGGGACTAGCCAAGAGACCCAGTACTTC. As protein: CASRKEGTSQETQYF.

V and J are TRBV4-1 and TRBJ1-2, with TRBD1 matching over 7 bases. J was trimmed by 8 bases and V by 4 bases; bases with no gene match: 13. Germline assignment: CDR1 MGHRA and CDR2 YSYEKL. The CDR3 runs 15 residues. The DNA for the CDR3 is TGCGCCAGCAGCCGACCGGGACAGTCCTCTCGCGGCTACACCTTC. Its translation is CASSRPGQSSRGYTF.

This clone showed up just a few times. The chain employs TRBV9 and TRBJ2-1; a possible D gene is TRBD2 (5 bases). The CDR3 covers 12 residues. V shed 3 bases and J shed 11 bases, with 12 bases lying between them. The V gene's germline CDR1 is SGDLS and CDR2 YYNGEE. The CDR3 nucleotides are TGTGCCAGCAGCGCGCAACTAGTTAAGCAGTTCTTC. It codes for CASSAQLVKQFF.

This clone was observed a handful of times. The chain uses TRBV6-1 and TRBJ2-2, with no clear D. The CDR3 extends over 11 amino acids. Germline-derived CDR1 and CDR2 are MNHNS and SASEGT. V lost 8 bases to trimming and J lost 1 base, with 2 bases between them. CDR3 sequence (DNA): TGTGCCAGCCTGAACACCGGGGAGCTGTTTTTT. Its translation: CASLNTGELFF.

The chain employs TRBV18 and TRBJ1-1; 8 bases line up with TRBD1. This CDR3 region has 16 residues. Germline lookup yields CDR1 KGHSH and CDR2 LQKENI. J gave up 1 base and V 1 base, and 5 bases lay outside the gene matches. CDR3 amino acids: CASSPRDRTSNTEAFF. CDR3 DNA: TGTGCCAGCTCACCACGGGACAGGACCTCGAACACTGAAGCTTTCTTT.

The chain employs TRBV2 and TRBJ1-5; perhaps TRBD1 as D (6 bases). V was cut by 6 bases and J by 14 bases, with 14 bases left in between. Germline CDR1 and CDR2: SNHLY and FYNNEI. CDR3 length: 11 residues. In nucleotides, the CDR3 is TGTGCCAGCAGGGGGGTGGGGACAAAGCATTTT. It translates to CASRGVGTKHF.

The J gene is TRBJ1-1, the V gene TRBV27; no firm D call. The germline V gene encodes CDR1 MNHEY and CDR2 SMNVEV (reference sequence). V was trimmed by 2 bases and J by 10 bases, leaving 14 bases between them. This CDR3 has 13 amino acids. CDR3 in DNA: TGTGCCAGCAGTTTAGGCCCGGGATCAGGAGCTTTCTTT. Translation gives CASSLGPGSGAFF.

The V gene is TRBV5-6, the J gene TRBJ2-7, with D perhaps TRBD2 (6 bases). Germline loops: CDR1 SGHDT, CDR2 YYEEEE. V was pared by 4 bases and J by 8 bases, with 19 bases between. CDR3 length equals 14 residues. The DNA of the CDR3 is TGTGCCAGCAGCATCGGGGCTAGCGCGTTCAAGCAGTACTTC. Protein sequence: CASSIGASAFKQYF.

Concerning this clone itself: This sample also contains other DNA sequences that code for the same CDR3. CDR3 nucleotides: TGCGCCAGCAGCTTGTCCGGAGCCTACGAGCAGTACTTC. This encodes CASSLSGAYEQYF. The V call is TRBV5-1, the J call TRBJ2-7; D is uncertain. The germline V gene encodes CDR1 SGHRS and CDR2 YFSETQ. There are 13 residues in the CDR3. Deletions cut 1 base from V and 2 bases from J, with 7 bases between.

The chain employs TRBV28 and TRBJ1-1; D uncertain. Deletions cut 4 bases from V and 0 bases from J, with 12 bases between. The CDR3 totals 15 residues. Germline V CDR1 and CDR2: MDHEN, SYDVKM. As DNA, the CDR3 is TGTGCCAGCAGTTACCAGACTAGTATGAACACTGAAGCTTTCTTT. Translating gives CASSYQTSMNTEAFF.

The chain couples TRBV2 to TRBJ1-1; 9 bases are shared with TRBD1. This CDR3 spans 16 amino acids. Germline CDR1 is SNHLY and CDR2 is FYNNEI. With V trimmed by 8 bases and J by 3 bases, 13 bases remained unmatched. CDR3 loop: CASDQDRGYRYTEAFF. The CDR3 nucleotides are TGTGCCAGCGATCAAGACAGGGGGTACAGGTACACTGAAGCTTTCTTT. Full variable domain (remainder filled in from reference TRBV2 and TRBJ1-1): EPEVTQTPSHQVTQMGQEVILRCVPISNHLYFYWYRQILGQKVEFLVSFYNNEISEKSEIFDDQFSVERPDGSNFTLKIRSTKLEDSAMYFCASDQDRGYRYTEAFFGQGTRLTVV.

CDR3 in amino acids: CASHGAKNIQYF. CDR3 nucleotide sequence: TGTGCCAGTCACGGGGCCAAAAACATTCAGTACTTC. The rearrangement joins TRBV2 to TRBJ2-4; D is undetermined. V was shortened by 9 bases and J by 1 base, with 7 bases between the two germline ends. Germline loops: CDR1 SNHLY, CDR2 FYNNEI. CDR3 size: 12 residues.

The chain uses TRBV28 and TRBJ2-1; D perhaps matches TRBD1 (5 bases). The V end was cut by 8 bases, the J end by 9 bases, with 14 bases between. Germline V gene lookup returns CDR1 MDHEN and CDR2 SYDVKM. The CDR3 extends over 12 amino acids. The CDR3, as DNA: TGTGCCAGCGGCACAGGTCCAGCTGAGCAGTTCTTC. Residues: CASGTGPAEQFF.

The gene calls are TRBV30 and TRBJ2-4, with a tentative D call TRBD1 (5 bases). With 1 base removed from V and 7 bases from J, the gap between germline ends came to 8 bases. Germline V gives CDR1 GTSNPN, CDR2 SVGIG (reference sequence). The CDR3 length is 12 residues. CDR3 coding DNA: TGTGCCTGGAGTGCAGGGTCCAACATTCAGTACTTC. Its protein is CAWSAGSNIQYF.

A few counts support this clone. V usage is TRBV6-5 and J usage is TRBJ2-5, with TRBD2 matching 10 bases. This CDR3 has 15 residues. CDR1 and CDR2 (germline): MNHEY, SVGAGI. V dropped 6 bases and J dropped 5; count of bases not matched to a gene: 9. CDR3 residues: CASSLASGGAETQYF. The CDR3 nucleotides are TGTGCCAGCAGCTTGGCGAGCGGGGGGGCTGAGACCCAGTACTTC.

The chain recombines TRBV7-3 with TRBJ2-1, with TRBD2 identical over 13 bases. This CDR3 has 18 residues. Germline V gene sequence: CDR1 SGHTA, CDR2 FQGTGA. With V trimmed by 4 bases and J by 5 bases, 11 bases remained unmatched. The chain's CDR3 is CASSSSGSGLAGDNEQFF. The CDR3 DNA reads TGTGCCAGCAGCTCATCCGGATCAGGACTAGCGGGAGACAATGAGCAGTTCTTC.